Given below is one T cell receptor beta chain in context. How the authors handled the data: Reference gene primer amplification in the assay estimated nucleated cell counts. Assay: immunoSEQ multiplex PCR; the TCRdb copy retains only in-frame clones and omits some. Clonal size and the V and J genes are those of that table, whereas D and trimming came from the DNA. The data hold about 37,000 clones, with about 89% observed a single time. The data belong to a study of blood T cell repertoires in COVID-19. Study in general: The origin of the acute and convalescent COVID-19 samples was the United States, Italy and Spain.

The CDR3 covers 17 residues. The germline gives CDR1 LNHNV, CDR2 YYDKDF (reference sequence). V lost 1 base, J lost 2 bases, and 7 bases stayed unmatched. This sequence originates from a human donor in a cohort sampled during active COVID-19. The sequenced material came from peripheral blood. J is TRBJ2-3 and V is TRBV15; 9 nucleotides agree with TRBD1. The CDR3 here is CATSRVPGQGYTDTQYF. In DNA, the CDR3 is TGTGCCACCAGCAGAGTCCCGGGACAGGGATACACAGATACGCAGTATTTT.